Below are 6 T cell receptor beta chains sequenced from a single sample in a study of cytotoxic CD8 clonotypes in ibrutinib-treated CLL. Assay: immunoSEQ multiplex PCR; the TCRdb copy retains only in-frame clones and omits some. Of more than 20,000 clones listed, 70% to 85% are singletons. The sample in question was PBMCs, obtained before ibrutinib treatment. These receptors came from a human donor with chronic lymphocytic leukemia.

The chain links TRBV7-9 to TRBJ1-2, with 7 bases lining up with TRBD1. The CDR3 covers 14 residues. Per the germline V gene, CDR1 is SEHNR and CDR2 is FQNEAQ (reference sequence). Trimming cost V 5 bases and J 4 bases; bases outside gene matches: 7. The CDR3 here is CASSQSGTAYGYTF. The DNA for the CDR3 is TGTGCCAGCAGCCAGAGCGGGACAGCCTATGGCTACACCTTC. The complete variable domain, with remaining parts taken from reference TRBV7-9 and TRBJ1-2, reads DTGVSQNPRHKITKRGQNVTFRCDPISEHNRLYWYRQTLGQGPEFLTYFQNEAQLEKSRLLSDRFSAERPKGSFSTLEIQRTEQGDSAMYLCASSQSGTAYGYTFGSGTRLTVV.

The chain carries TRBV7-9 and TRBJ1-2; D possibly corresponds to TRBD1 (6 bases). The V gene's germline CDR1 is SEHNR and CDR2 FQNEAQ (reference sequence). The CDR3 covers 14 residues. V was shortened by 2 bases and J by 5 bases, with 12 bases between the two germline ends. Here the CDR3 DNA reads TGTGCCAGCAGCTTATTGGGGGCGCGGTATGGCTACACCTTC. This encodes CASSLLGARYGYTF.

The chain has TRBV15 and TRBJ2-3; 7 nucleotides align to TRBD1. Germline loops: CDR1 LNHNV, CDR2 YYDKDF (reference sequence). This CDR3 has 17 amino acids. Losses at the gene ends were 0 bases for V and 2 bases for J; bases not matched to a gene: 8. The chain's CDR3 is CATSRDAGTAYTDTQYF. Here the CDR3 DNA reads TGTGCCACCAGCAGAGATGCCGGGACAGCCTACACAGATACGCAGTATTTT.

The V call is TRBV6-1, the J call TRBJ2-5; D is unclear. This CDR3 region has 15 residues. V lost 3 bases and J 7 bases, leaving 18 bases between the germline ends. Per the germline V gene, CDR1 is MNHNS and CDR2 is SASEGT. The CDR3 is CASSDGRVHPGTQYF. CDR3 nucleotides: TGTGCCAGCAGTGATGGACGGGTCCACCCAGGGACCCAGTACTTC.

The chain uses TRBV5-5 and TRBJ2-7, with 7 bases that match TRBD1. Trimming took 1 base from V and 3 from J; bases not matched to a gene: 4. From germline, CDR1 is SGHKS and CDR2 YYEKEE (reference sequence). This CDR3 contains 14 residues. This CDR3 reads CASSLRQGVYEQYF. CDR3 DNA: TGTGCCAGCAGCTTGAGGCAGGGGGTCTACGAGCAGTACTTC.

CDR3: CASNIFMGGDLYQETQYF. The CDR3 coding sequence is TGCGCCAGCAACATCTTCATGGGAGGGGACCTCTACCAAGAGACCCAGTACTTC. The chain uses TRBV5-1 and TRBJ2-5, with 7 bases identical to TRBD2. CDR1 SGHRS and CDR2 YFSETQ come from the germline V gene. The J segment lost 0 bases and the V segment lost 6 bases, leaving 17 bases of the junction unmatched. This CDR3 is 18 amino acids long.